This TCR beta chain emerged from a study of blood T cells in healthy people across ages (dated by TCRdb to about 2015). Some background on the complete study: In model experiments, template switching captured about one uniquely barcoded TCR beta cDNA molecule for every two T cells. To track age-related changes in TCR beta repertoire diversity, the study relied on deep sequencing normalized with unique cDNA molecular identifiers. Four age groups were formed from the donors: young (average approximately 15 years), middle-aged (approximately 40), aged (around 62) and long-lived (approximately 78). To avoid experimental bias, donors of different ages were spread randomly across the sequencing lanes. Two additional independent replicas of 1 million unique cDNA reads from the same blood draw were analyzed for two donors (one aged 18 to 29 and one aged 80 or older).

Receptor amplification or capture employed 5' RACE. The sequencer listed for this sample is Illumina HiSeq 2500. A second roughly 6 to 11 cycle PCR used a sample-barcoded 5' primer and a J-beta primer mix. Each TCR beta cDNA molecule received a unique molecular identifier from a template-switch 5' adaptor carrying 12 random nucleotides. At least 2.5 million CDR3-containing paired-end reads were obtained from each sample. First-strand cDNA was synthesized from all RNA with the Mint cDNA synthesis kit, primed by a TRBC-specific oligonucleotide. All cDNA was treated with uracil-DNA glycosylase and then went through a first 18-cycle PCR with the universal primers M1SS and BC2_uni_R. As for the authors' bioinformatics: For normalization, 1 million high-quality reads, each with a distinct molecular identifier, were randomly selected from each sample. Instead of being binned into consensus sequences, reads that shared molecular identifiers were thrown out. MiTCR, with a Q25 quality threshold and the strictest error-elimination algorithm, was used for CDR3 identification, clonotype clustering and error correction. A nonparametric unseen species model with Euler transformation was used to estimate lower-bound total TCR beta diversity. TCRdb ran its own pipeline on the public reads, namely fastp trimming at Q25 and MiXCR clone calling, and kept in-frame beta chains. Rows are combined by CDR3 protein, so each entry shows the most common genes and DNA. TCRdb's processing, not the authors', yielded these V and J calls. The sample contains about 970,000 distinct CDR3 sequences, 45% to 60% of them found a single time. The leading ten clones occupy around a fifth of the sample.

Worth noting for this clonotype: Its antigen remains unidentified. No base-level quality is on record; no much larger clone is a single base apart.

The donors were 40 or so Caucasian individuals from Russia, aged about 6 to 95 years, who were systemically healthy. Ten milliliters of peripheral blood were drawn from each donor into EDTA-treated Vacutainer tubes. PBMCs were isolated by Ficoll-Paque density-gradient centrifugation, with at least 7 million obtained per sample. Total RNA was extracted from PBMCs with Trizol reagent, with at least 5.5 micrograms obtained per sample. Naive CD45RAhigh/CD27high T cell percentages were measured by flow cytometry on a PBMC aliquot from every donor. Overall study outcomes, separate from this receptor: Bulk unsorted PBMC profiling prevented conclusive comparison of naive and antigen-experienced compartments. A strong correlation was found between observed TCR beta diversity and the percentage of naive T cells measured by flow cytometry. The CMV infection status of donors was not known, potentially confounding age-related changes in expanded clonotypes. As age increased, observed TCR beta diversity per million T cells dropped in a roughly linear way, and a significant reduction was already evident by age around 41. Estimates of total diversity based on one million sequenced T cells were regarded as lower bounds and as underestimates. Compared with the aged group, the long-lived group had more naive CD4+ T cells, fewer expanded clones and increased TCR diversity, suggesting age selection.

This TCR came from a woman in her sixties in good health. The sample consisted of blood.

The CDR3 loop reads CSASLGQGFQETQYF. The DNA sequence is given as TGCAGCGCTAGTTTAGGACAGGGTTTCCAAGAGACCCAGTACTTC. Rearrangement joined TRBV29-1 to TRBJ2-5; 8 bases in the junction line up with TRBD1. From its cysteine to its phenylalanine, the CDR3 spans 15 amino acids. Only CDR3 DNA remains: 45 bases, in frame from the first base. Trimming removed 7 bases from V and 1 base from J; the gene matches leave 11 bases unexplained. CDR1 and CDR2 (SQVTM, ANQGSEA) derive from the germline V gene.